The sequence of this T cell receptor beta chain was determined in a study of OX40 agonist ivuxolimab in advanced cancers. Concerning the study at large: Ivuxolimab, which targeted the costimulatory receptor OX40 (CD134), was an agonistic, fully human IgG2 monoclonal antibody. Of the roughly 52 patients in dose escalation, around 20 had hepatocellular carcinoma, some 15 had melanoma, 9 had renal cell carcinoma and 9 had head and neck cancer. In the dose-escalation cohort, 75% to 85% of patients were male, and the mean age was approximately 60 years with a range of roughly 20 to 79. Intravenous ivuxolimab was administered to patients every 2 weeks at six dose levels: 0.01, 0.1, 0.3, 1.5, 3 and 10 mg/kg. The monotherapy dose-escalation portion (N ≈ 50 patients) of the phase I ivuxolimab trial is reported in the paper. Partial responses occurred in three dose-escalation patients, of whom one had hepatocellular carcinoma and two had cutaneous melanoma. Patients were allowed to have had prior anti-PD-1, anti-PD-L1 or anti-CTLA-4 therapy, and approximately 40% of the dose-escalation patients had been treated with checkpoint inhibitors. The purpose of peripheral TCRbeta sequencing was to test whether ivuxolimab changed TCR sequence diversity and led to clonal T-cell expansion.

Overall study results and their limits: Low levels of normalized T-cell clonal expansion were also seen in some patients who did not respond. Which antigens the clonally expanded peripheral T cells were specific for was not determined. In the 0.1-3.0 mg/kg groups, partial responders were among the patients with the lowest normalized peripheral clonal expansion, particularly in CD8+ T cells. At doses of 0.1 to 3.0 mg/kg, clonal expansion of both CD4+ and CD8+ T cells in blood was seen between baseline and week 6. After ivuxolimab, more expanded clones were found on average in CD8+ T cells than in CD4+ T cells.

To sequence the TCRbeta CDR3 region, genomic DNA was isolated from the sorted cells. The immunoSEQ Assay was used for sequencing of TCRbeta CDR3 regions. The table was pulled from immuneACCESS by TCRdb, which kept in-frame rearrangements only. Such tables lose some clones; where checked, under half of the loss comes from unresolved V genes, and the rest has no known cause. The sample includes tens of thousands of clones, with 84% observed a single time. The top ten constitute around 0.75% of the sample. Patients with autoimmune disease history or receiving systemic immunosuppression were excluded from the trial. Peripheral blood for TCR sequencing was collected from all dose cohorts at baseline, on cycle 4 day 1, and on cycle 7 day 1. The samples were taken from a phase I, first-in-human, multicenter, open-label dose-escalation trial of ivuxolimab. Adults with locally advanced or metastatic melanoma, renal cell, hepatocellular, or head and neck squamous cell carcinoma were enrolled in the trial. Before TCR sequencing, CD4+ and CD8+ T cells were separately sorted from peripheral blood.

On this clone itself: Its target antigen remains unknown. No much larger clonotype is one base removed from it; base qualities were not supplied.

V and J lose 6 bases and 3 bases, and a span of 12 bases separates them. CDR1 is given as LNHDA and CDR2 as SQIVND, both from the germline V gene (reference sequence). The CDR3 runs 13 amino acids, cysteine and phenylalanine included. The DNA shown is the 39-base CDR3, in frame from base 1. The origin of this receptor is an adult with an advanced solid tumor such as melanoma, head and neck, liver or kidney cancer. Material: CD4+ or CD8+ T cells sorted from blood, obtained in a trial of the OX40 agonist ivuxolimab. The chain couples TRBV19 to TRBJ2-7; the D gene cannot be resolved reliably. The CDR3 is CASSRQDNYEQYF. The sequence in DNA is TGTGCCAGTAGCAGACAAGACAACTACGAGCAGTACTTC.